This T cell receptor (beta chain) was sequenced in a study of shared clonotypes between healthy human individuals. Remarks on this clone: The antigen remains unidentified.

Study-level results: Generally, naive subsets (rather than memory subsets) showed larger estimated richness.

Germline CDR1 is MNHEY and CDR2 is SMNVEV (reference sequence). The CDR3 length is 18 residues. J was trimmed by 1 base and V by 3 bases; bases with no gene match: 8. CD4+ cells were split into CD45RA+ naive and CD45RA-negative memory subsets. The repertoire was sequenced with immunoSEQ multiplex PCR; TCRdb's copy has only in-frame clones and lacks some. The sample includes around 750,000 clones, approximately 79% of them seen just once. The sample consisted of memory CD4+ T cells sorted from blood. Subset noted: CD45RA-negative fraction. This chain connects TRBV27 to TRBJ2-1; 11 bases are a match to TRBD2. The sequence came from a woman younger than 45 in good health. The CDR3 protein is CASSFLSGRGLSYNEQFF. CDR3 DNA: TGTGCCAGCAGTTTCCTTAGCGGGAGGGGCCTTTCCTACAATGAGCAGTTCTTC.